The 28 T cell receptor beta chains presented below share a single source sample, sequenced in a study of OX40 agonist ivuxolimab in advanced cancers. The assay was immunoSEQ multiplex PCR, and TCRdb's table has in-frame clones only and misses some. The sample contains tens of thousands of clones, approximately 86% of which appear only once. This specimen consisted of CD4+ or CD8+ T cells sorted from blood, obtained in a trial of the OX40 agonist ivuxolimab. The receptors originated from an adult with an advanced solid tumor such as melanoma, head and neck, liver or kidney cancer.

The CDR3 coding sequence is TGTGCCAGCAGTGAAGGCCCGGGGCGCGGCTACACCTTC. It yields the protein CASSEGPGRGYTF. V gene TRBV6-5 combines with J gene TRBJ1-2, with TRBD1 as a possible D gene (5 bases). With 5 bases removed from V and 8 bases from J, the gap between germline ends came to 15 bases. Germline CDR1 is MNHEY and CDR2 is SVGAGI. This CDR3 is 13 amino acids long.

The chain links TRBV7-9 to TRBJ1-2; weak D call: TRBD1 (6 bases). V lost 8 bases, J lost 4 bases, and 14 bases lay in between. CDR3 length: 13 amino acids. Germline V gene data show CDR1 as SEHNR and CDR2 as FQNEAQ (reference sequence). This chain's CDR3 is CASQGQSSYGYTF. The CDR3 coding sequence is TGTGCCAGCCAGGGACAATCTAGCTATGGCTACACCTTC. The full variable domain, its missing parts supplied by reference TRBV7-9 and TRBJ1-2, is DTGVSQNPRHKITKRGQNVTFRCDPISEHNRLYWYRQTLGQGPEFLTYFQNEAQLEKSRLLSDRFSAERPKGSFSTLEIQRTEQGDSAMYLCASQGQSSYGYTFGSGTRLTVV.

The gene calls are TRBV27 and TRBJ2-3; TRBD2 aligns across 11 bases. CDR1 MNHEY and CDR2 SMNVEV come from the germline V gene (reference sequence). The CDR3 contains 15 residues. The V gene end was trimmed by 6 bases and the J gene end by 0 bases; junction bases not matched to a gene: 2. Here the CDR3 reads CASRVAGGSTDTQYF. For the CDR3, the DNA is TGTGCCAGCAGGGTAGCGGGGGGGAGCACAGATACGCAGTATTTT.

Remarks on this clone: Compared with germline, one end of the junction differs, possibly owing to a read error. This chain uses TRBV6-1 with TRBJ1-2; D is ambiguous. The CDR3 length is 13 residues. The V gene's germline CDR1 is MNHNS and CDR2 SASEGT. CDR3 amino acids: CASSELRTAARDF. The CDR3 bases are TGTGCCAGCAGTGAATTGAGGACGGCGGCTCGTGACTTC.

The chain couples TRBV6-1 to TRBJ1-2, with 12 bases identical to TRBD1. The germline V gene has CDR1 MNHNS and CDR2 SASEGT. V lost 5 bases to trimming and J lost 7 bases; unmatched junction nucleotides: 8. This CDR3 is built from 15 residues. This CDR3 is CASSFSGTGGFGYTF. The DNA of the CDR3 is TGTGCCAGCAGTTTTTCCGGGACAGGGGGCTTTGGCTACACCTTC.

The chain joins TRBV7-6 to TRBJ2-7; D may be TRBD1 or TRBD2 (5 bases each). CDR1 is SGHVS, CDR2 FNYEAQ, per germline. CDR3 length: 13 amino acids. The V end was cut by 5 bases, the J end by 4 bases, with 12 bases between. CDR3 nucleotides: TGTGCCAGCAGCCCCGGGACCTTTTACGAGCAGTACTTC. Protein product: CASSPGTFYEQYF.

The CDR3 is CAVRDREGGYTF. CDR3 coding DNA: TGTGCCGTTAGGGACAGGGAGGGGGGCTACACCTTC. The V and J genes are TRBV27 and TRBJ1-2, with 9 positions matching TRBD1. The CDR3 consists of 12 residues. Germline CDR1 is MNHEY and CDR2 is SMNVEV (reference sequence). The V gene end was trimmed by 11 bases and the J gene end by 8 bases; junction bases not matched to a gene: 9.

This sequence joins TRBV28 and TRBJ2-3; tentative D call: TRBD2 (6 bases). The CDR3 totals 14 residues. V gave up 3 bases and J gave up 3 bases, with 10 bases separating them. The germline V gene encodes CDR1 MDHEN and CDR2 SYDVKM. In DNA form, the CDR3 reads TGTGCCAGCAGTTTTTTGGCGGGGACAGATACGCAGTATTTT. As protein: CASSFLAGTDTQYF.

The gene calls are TRBV5-6 and TRBJ2-1; D is unclear. The CDR3 spans 14 residues. V was clipped by 7 bases and J by 0 bases, with 11 bases between them. CDR1 and CDR2 from the germline V gene are SGHDT and YYEEEE. This CDR3 is CASREPSSYNEQFF. Written as DNA, the CDR3 is TGTGCCAGCCGAGAGCCGAGCTCCTACAATGAGCAGTTCTTC.

This chain links TRBV27 with TRBJ2-7; maybe TRBD2 (6 bases). Between the trimmed V and J ends, which lost 4 bases and 0 bases, there was a span of 10 bases. This CDR3 region has 14 residues. The germline CDR1 and CDR2 sequences are MNHEY and SMNVEV (reference sequence). CDR3 amino acids: CASSSHGGSYEQYF. CDR3 nucleotide sequence: TGTGCCAGCAGTTCGCACGGGGGCTCCTACGAGCAGTACTTC.

This chain links TRBV27 with TRBJ1-2; D call uncertain. The V end was cut by 4 bases, the J end by 2 bases, with 11 bases between. The CDR3 is 14 residues long. Germline CDR1 is MNHEY and CDR2 is SMNVEV (reference sequence). The CDR3 here is CASSYLTPNYGYTF. CDR3 DNA: TGTGCCAGCAGTTATCTTACCCCCAACTATGGCTACACCTTC.

CDR3 nucleotide sequence: TGTGCCAGCAGCGATAATGGCTACACCTTC. Its translation is CASSDNGYTF. The V and J genes are TRBV9 and TRBJ1-2; no firm D call. Trimming pared 3 bases from V and 6 bases from J, leaving 3 bases between. The germline V gene has CDR1 SGDLS and CDR2 YYNGEE. The CDR3 extends over 10 amino acids.

This CDR3 is CASSEGTGLAGTYEQYF. The CDR3 DNA reads as TGTGCCAGCAGCGAGGGCACTGGACTAGCGGGGACCTACGAGCAGTACTTC. This chain links TRBV9 with TRBJ2-7, with 12 bases identical to TRBD2. CDR3 length: 17 amino acids. V shed 3 bases and J 2 bases; nucleotides not matched to a gene: 9. Germline CDR1 SGDLS, CDR2 YYNGEE.

This clone was seen only once. The chain uses TRBV27 and TRBJ2-7; unclear D gene. Germline CDR1 reads MNHEY; CDR2 reads SMNVEV (reference sequence). Deletions cut 6 bases from V and 0 bases from J, with 6 bases between. The CDR3 loop spans 12 amino acids. Here the CDR3 reads CASSKSSYEQYF. The CDR3 DNA reads TGTGCCAGCAGCAAAAGCTCCTACGAGCAGTACTTC.

This chain joins TRBV6-5 and TRBJ2-7; 10 bases agree with TRBD2. The CDR3 sequence is 15 residues long. V dropped 5 bases and J dropped 2; count of bases not matched to a gene: 6. CDR1 MNHEY and CDR2 SVGAGI come from the germline V gene. The CDR3 loop reads CASSPLAGGAYEQYF. CDR3 coding DNA: TGTGCCAGCAGTCCTTTAGCGGGGGGTGCCTACGAGCAGTACTTC.

This clone was observed a few times. This chain uses TRBV29-1 with TRBJ2-2; D is ambiguous. CDR1 SQVTM and CDR2 ANQGSEA come from the germline V gene. The CDR3 runs to 13 residues. V was shortened by 5 bases and J by 2 bases, with 9 bases between the two germline ends. In nucleotides, the CDR3 is TGCAGCGTTTCGGCCCTAAACACCGGGGAGCTGTTTTTT. Amino acid sequence: CSVSALNTGELFF.

The J gene is TRBJ2-7, the V gene TRBV27, with D possibly TRBD1 on 6 matching bases. The CDR3 is 14 amino acids. CDR1 MNHEY and CDR2 SMNVEV come from the germline V gene (reference sequence). Trimming pared 2 bases from V and 2 bases from J, leaving 10 bases between. The CDR3 protein is CASSLTGTTYEQYF. CDR3 bases: TGTGCCAGCAGTTTAACCGGGACAACCTACGAGCAGTACTTC.

V is TRBV7-6 and J is TRBJ2-1; 7 positions agree with TRBD2. The V gene's germline CDR1 is SGHVS and CDR2 FNYEAQ. The CDR3 spans 16 residues. Losses at the gene ends were 3 bases for V and 0 bases for J; bases not matched to a gene: 5. The CDR3 protein is CASSLSSGSSYNEQFF. Written as DNA, the CDR3 is TGTGCCAGCAGCTTGTCTAGCGGAAGCTCCTACAATGAGCAGTTCTTC.

The chain employs TRBV27 and TRBJ2-7; 11 nucleotides agree with TRBD2. V shed 4 bases and J 5 bases; nucleotides not matched to a gene: 10. CDR1 and CDR2 from the germline V gene are MNHEY and SMNVEV (reference sequence). The CDR3 has 16 amino acids. This chain's CDR3 is CASSSIAGGAGNEQYF. Here the CDR3 DNA reads TGTGCCAGCAGTTCCATAGCGGGGGGGGCCGGAAACGAGCAGTACTTC.

The V and J genes are TRBV5-6 and TRBJ1-2; no reliable D call. This CDR3 contains 12 residues. The ends were cut back, 3 bases at V and 6 bases at J, with 9 bases in the middle. Germline V CDR1 and CDR2: SGHDT, YYEEEE. CDR3 residues: CASSSTVDGYTF. The CDR3 DNA is TGTGCCAGCAGCTCCACGGTGGATGGCTACACCTTC. The whole variable domain, remainder taken from reference TRBV5-6 and TRBJ1-2, is DAGVTQSPTHLIKTRGQQVTLRCSPKSGHDTVSWYQQALGQGPQFIFQYYEEEERQRGNFPDRFSGHQFPNYSSELNVNALLLGDSALYLCASSSTVDGYTFGSGTRLTVV.

This chain connects TRBV7-9 to TRBJ1-3, with no clear D. The CDR3 runs 15 residues. V was trimmed by 3 bases and J by 2 bases, leaving 11 bases between them. Looked up from germline, CDR1 is SEHNR and CDR2 is FQNEAQ (reference sequence). Written as DNA, the CDR3 is TGTGCCAGCAGCTTCACTTTAAGCACTGGAAACACCATATATTTT. It translates to CASSFTLSTGNTIYF.

This clone was counted only a few times. The chain employs TRBV11-2 and TRBJ2-3; 8 positions agree with TRBD1. The germline V gene encodes CDR1 SGHAT and CDR2 FQNNGV. This CDR3 contains 17 residues. With 0 bases clipped from V and 5 bases from J, the junction kept 10 bases outside the gene matches. The CDR3: CASSLEVGRGRKDTQYF. Written as DNA, the CDR3 is TGTGCCAGCAGCTTAGAGGTGGGCAGGGGGCGTAAAGATACGCAGTATTTT.

The chain recombines TRBV29-1 with TRBJ2-3; unclear D gene. CDR1 is SQVTM and CDR2 is ANQGSEA in the germline V gene. Trimming pared 2 bases from V and 4 bases from J, leaving 4 bases between. The CDR3 covers 11 residues. In nucleotides, the CDR3 is TGCAGCGTTGAAAGTTCAGATACGCAGTATTTT. It is translated as CSVESSDTQYF.

The gene calls are TRBV27 and TRBJ1-1; D is unresolved. The CDR3 is 11 amino acids. Germline loops: CDR1 MNHEY, CDR2 SMNVEV (reference sequence). V was shortened by 3 bases and J by 7 bases, with 6 bases between the two germline ends. This CDR3 reads CASSLPLEAFF. The CDR3 DNA reads TGTGCCAGCAGTTTGCCGCTTGAAGCTTTCTTT.

The rearrangement uses TRBV29-1 and TRBJ2-2; D perhaps matches TRBD2 (7 bases). There are 12 residues in the CDR3. The ends were cut back, 4 bases at V and 6 bases at J, with 9 bases in the middle. Germline lookup yields CDR1 SQVTM and CDR2 ANQGSEA. This chain's CDR3 is CSVVGGPGELFF. The CDR3 DNA reads as TGCAGCGTTGTCGGGGGGCCCGGGGAGCTGTTTTTT.

This rearrangement joins TRBV29-1 to TRBJ2-5; no firm D call. The germline V gene has CDR1 SQVTM and CDR2 ANQGSEA. Trimming took 3 bases from V and 5 from J, leaving 7 bases between them. The length of the CDR3 is 11 residues. CDR3 DNA: TGCAGCGTTGACGCCAGGGAGACCCAGTACTTC. Translating it yields CSVDARETQYF.

In nucleotides, the CDR3 is TGCAGCGTTAGGGGGACAACGAGCTACACCTTC. It specifies CSVRGTTSYTF. The V and J genes are TRBV29-1 and TRBJ1-2, with D maybe TRBD1 (6 bases). Trimming removed 5 bases from V and 9 bases from J, with 13 bases in between. The CDR3 totals 11 residues. Germline CDR1 reads SQVTM; CDR2 reads ANQGSEA. Using reference TRBV29-1 and TRBJ1-2 for the parts outside the CDR3, the full variable domain is SAVISQKPSRDICQRGTSLTIQCQVDSQVTMMFWYRQQPGQSLTLIATANQGSEATYESGFVIDKFPISRPNLTFSTLTVSNMSPEDSSIYLCSVRGTTSYTFGSGTRLTVV.

This clone has more than one count but fewer than ten. The J gene is TRBJ2-7, the V gene TRBV19, with D hard to call. This CDR3 has 15 residues. Trimming shortened V by 1 base and J by 6 bases, and 16 bases separated the two germline ends. Germline values: CDR1 LNHDA, CDR2 SQIVND (reference sequence). The CDR3 spells CASSIALTFEAEQYF. The CDR3 nucleotides read TGTGCCAGTAGTATAGCCCTCACTTTCGAGGCCGAGCAGTACTTC.